One and the same sample provided the 29 T cell receptor beta chains below, sequenced in a study of blood T cell repertoires in COVID-19 (dated by TCRdb to 2020 to 2021). Library preparation was by the immunoSEQ multiplex PCR assay. TCRdb holds this immuneACCESS table with in-frame rearrangements only. Some clones are missing; in checked studies, unresolved V genes explain under half, and the rest has no known cause. The sample data list roughly 68,000 clones, and around 90% of these were observed just once. Roughly 6.5% of the sample is taken by the ten largest. The sequencing sample was made of peripheral blood. These receptors were collected from a man aged 50-59 years with active COVID-19.

The chain recombines TRBV27 with TRBJ2-1; 7 bases are shared with TRBD1. The junction had 7 bases not matched to a gene; V was cut back by 3 bases and J by 8 bases. Germline loops: CDR1 MNHEY, CDR2 SMNVEV (reference sequence). The CDR3 length is 14 residues. CDR3 in amino acids: CASSFRDSLDEQFF. The CDR3 region has the DNA TGTGCCAGCAGTTTCCGGGACAGCCTCGATGAGCAGTTCTTC.

The chain uses TRBV6-5 and TRBJ1-2; TRBD1 might be the D (5 bases). V lost 4 bases and J 0 bases, leaving 6 bases between the germline ends. CDR3 length: 13 amino acids. Germline V gene lookup returns CDR1 MNHEY and CDR2 SVGAGI. The CDR3 protein is CASSWGANYGYTF. The CDR3 DNA reads TGTGCCAGCAGTTGGGGGGCTAACTATGGCTACACCTTC.

The chain has TRBV7-8 and TRBJ2-2; TRBD1 is a possible D gene (6 bases). This CDR3 is built from 14 residues. Trimming took 4 bases from V and 3 from J, leaving 9 bases between them. The germline V gene has CDR1 SGHVS and CDR2 FQNEAQ. Here the CDR3 reads CASSSTGHTGELFF. CDR3 in DNA: TGTGCCAGCAGCTCGACAGGCCACACCGGGGAGCTGTTTTTT.

This clone was observed a handful of times. The chain joins TRBV6-5 to TRBJ1-4; maybe TRBD1 (6 bases). Trimming cost V 4 bases and J 8 bases, with 20 bases left between them. Germline V gene data show CDR1 as MNHEY and CDR2 as SVGAGI. The CDR3 is made up of 16 amino acids. The CDR3 sequence is CASSSLGAGYEEKLFF. The CDR3 DNA sequence: TGTGCCAGCAGTTCCCTGGGGGCAGGGTATGAAGAAAAACTGTTTTTT.

This chain uses TRBV5-6 with TRBJ1-2; tentatively, D is TRBD1 (5 bases). This CDR3 contains 14 residues. Germline CDR1 is SGHDT and CDR2 is YYEEEE. V lost 4 bases, J lost 8 bases, and 18 bases lay in between. The CDR3 DNA follows: TGTGCCAGCAGCCCAGTGGAGGGGCTAAGAGGCTACACCTTC. Translating it yields CASSPVEGLRGYTF.

The V gene is TRBV5-1, the J gene TRBJ2-5, with 10 positions matching TRBD2. With 2 bases clipped from V and 4 bases from J, the junction kept 2 bases outside the gene matches. The CDR3 totals 14 residues. The germline CDR1 and CDR2 sequences are SGHRS and YFSETQ. The CDR3 reads CASSFSSGRETQYF. CDR3 DNA: TGCGCCAGCAGCTTCTCTAGCGGGAGAGAGACCCAGTACTTC.

V and J are TRBV4-3 and TRBJ2-7; D might be TRBD1 (6 bases). The V end was cut by 1 base, the J end by 4 bases, with 14 bases between. Germline CDR1 LGHNA, CDR2 YSLEER. The CDR3 is made up of 15 amino acids. The CDR3: CASSQVVTGPYEQYF. The CDR3, as DNA: TGCGCCAGCAGCCAAGTTGTAACAGGGCCGTACGAGCAGTACTTC.

The rearrangement uses TRBV4-2 and TRBJ1-5; D gene ambiguous. This CDR3 region has 16 residues. Germline V gene lookup returns CDR1 LGHNA and CDR2 YNFKEQ. The ends were cut back, 0 bases at V and 5 bases at J, with 14 bases in the middle. DNA for the CDR3: TGTGCCAGCAGCCAAGACCGCGAAAAAGCATATCAGCCCCAGCATTTT. It yields the protein CASSQDREKAYQPQHF.

The rearrangement links TRBV21-1 to TRBJ1-5; TRBD1, the table's D call, lacks a check against the DNA. TRBV21-1 is deemed a pseudogene. The CDR3 is made up of 13 amino acids. This chain's CDR3 is CASLGTPPQPQHF. The CDR3 nucleotides read TGTGCCAGCCTAGGGACACCCCCTCAGCCCCAGCATTTT.

This clone was detected a few times. The V call is TRBV19, the J call TRBJ1-5; D remains ambiguous. CDR1 is LNHDA and CDR2 is SQIVND in the germline V gene (reference sequence). The CDR3 length is 16 residues. Trimming cost V 2 bases and J 6 bases, with 17 bases left between them. In DNA form, the CDR3 reads TGTGCCAGTAGTATATGGGAGCCGAAGAAGGGTCAGCCCCAGCATTTT. Protein sequence: CASSIWEPKKGQPQHF.

The chain carries TRBV5-1 and TRBJ1-1; D call uncertain. The CDR3 totals 13 residues. The germline V and J ends were trimmed by 1 base and 4 bases, with 8 bases remaining between them. The germline V gene encodes CDR1 SGHRS and CDR2 YFSETQ. The CDR3 loop reads CASSLIVSTEAFF. Here the CDR3 DNA reads TGCGCCAGCAGCTTGATCGTGTCCACTGAAGCTTTCTTT.

This CDR3 is CASSLGGGLDEQYF. The CDR3 coding sequence is TGTGCCAGCAGCCTAGGGGGCGGGTTGGACGAGCAGTACTTC. The chain is built from TRBV3-1 (or the pseudogene TRBV3-2) and TRBJ2-7; 7 nucleotides align to TRBD1. Germline V gene data show CDR1 as LGHDT and CDR2 as YNNKEL (reference sequence). CDR3 length equals 14 residues. V dropped 4 bases and J dropped 5; count of bases not matched to a gene: 8.

The chain has TRBV6-4 and TRBJ1-2; weak D call: TRBD1 (5 bases). The CDR3 extends over 14 amino acids. Germline CDR1 MRHNA, CDR2 SNTAGT. Trimming stripped 7 bases from V and 8 bases from J, with 20 bases between. In nucleotides, the CDR3 is TGTGCCAGCACTATGACATGGGGCGCGGGAGGCTACACCTTC. Its protein product is CASTMTWGAGGYTF.

The rearrangement links TRBV10-1 to TRBJ1-6; D is perhaps TRBD1 (6 bases). Per the germline V gene, CDR1 is WNHNN and CDR2 is SYGVQD (reference sequence). The CDR3 extends over 12 amino acids. With 8 bases removed from V and 9 bases from J, the gap between germline ends came to 11 bases. The CDR3 protein is CASERTASPLHF. The CDR3 bases are TGCGCCAGCGAAAGGACAGCTTCACCCCTCCACTTT.

J is TRBJ1-1 and V is TRBV9; D may be TRBD1 (5 bases). Trimming cost V 1 base and J 1 base, with 14 bases left between them. CDR3 length equals 16 residues. Germline V lookup: CDR1 SGDLS, CDR2 YYNGEE. Here the CDR3 DNA reads TGTGCCAGCAGCGTATTAGGAGGGACCGGGAACACTGAAGCTTTCTTT. It translates to CASSVLGGTGNTEAFF.

The chain is built from TRBV19 and TRBJ1-3; D is undetermined. Trimming took 5 bases from V and 0 from J, leaving 14 bases between them. The V gene's germline CDR1 is LNHDA and CDR2 SQIVND (reference sequence). This CDR3 is 16 amino acids long. The CDR3 sequence is CASSGRLNPSGNTIYF. In DNA form, the CDR3 reads TGTGCCAGTAGTGGCCGTCTCAACCCCTCTGGAAACACCATATATTTT. Looking up the rest from reference TRBV19 and TRBJ1-3 gives the full variable domain: DGGITQSPKYLFRKEGQNVTLSCEQNLNHDAMYWYRQDPGQGLRLIYYSQIVNDFQKGDIAEGYSVSREKKESFPLTVTSAQKNPTAFYLCASSGRLNPSGNTIYFGEGSWLTVV.

This clone was detected only once. The rearrangement uses TRBV28 and TRBJ1-2, with D uncertain. V was pared by 8 bases and J by 7 bases, with 20 bases between. From germline, CDR1 is MDHEN and CDR2 SYDVKM. This CDR3 region has 14 residues. CDR3 sequence: CASSLRGVFAGYTF. In DNA form, the CDR3 reads TGTGCCAGCTCCCTTCGGGGAGTTTTTGCTGGCTACACCTTC.

The chain is built from TRBV29-1 and TRBJ2-1, with TRBD1 matching 10 bases. Germline-derived CDR1 and CDR2 are SQVTM and ANQGSEA. Unmatched junction bases numbered 7, after V lost 5 bases and J lost 6 bases. CDR3 length equals 14 residues. The CDR3 DNA sequence: TGCAGCGTTATTAGGACAGGGGGGTTCAATGAGCAGTTCTTC. Translating it yields CSVIRTGGFNEQFF.

This clone was seen only once. The chain combines TRBV11-2 with TRBJ2-4; the match to TRBD1 covers 9 bases. J gave up 2 bases and V 5 bases, and 10 bases lay outside the gene matches. The CDR3 is 17 amino acids. The germline CDR1 and CDR2 sequences are SGHAT and FQNNGV. CDR3 sequence (DNA): TGTGCCAGCAGCCTTGGTGGACAGGGGTTGACCAAAAACATTCAGTACTTC. This codes for CASSLGGQGLTKNIQYF.

The rearrangement links TRBV6-2 or TRBV6-3 to TRBJ2-2; 8 nucleotides agree with TRBD1. Germline loops: CDR1 MNHEY, CDR2 SVGEGT. The CDR3 covers 16 residues. With 2 bases clipped from V and 1 base from J, the junction kept 3 bases outside the gene matches. The CDR3 bases are TGTGCCAGCAGTTACCCGGGACAGGTGAACACCGGGGAGCTGTTTTTT. This sequence encodes CASSYPGQVNTGELFF.

The chain is built from TRBV6-5 and TRBJ2-5; D ambiguous. The CDR3 totals 13 residues. The germline V and J ends were trimmed by 2 bases and 4 bases, with 8 bases remaining between them. Germline values: CDR1 MNHEY, CDR2 SVGAGI. The chain's CDR3 is CASSYGARETQYF. The CDR3, as DNA: TGTGCCAGCAGTTACGGAGCGAGAGAGACCCAGTACTTC.

The gene calls are TRBV7-3 and TRBJ1-2, with unresolved D. This CDR3 has 13 residues. Trimming took 5 bases from V and 4 from J, leaving 11 bases between them. Germline V gene data show CDR1 as SGHTA and CDR2 as FQGTGA. CDR3 in amino acids: CASSPSGSYGYTF. CDR3 coding DNA: TGTGCCAGCAGCCCGTCAGGTTCCTATGGCTACACCTTC.

The V gene is TRBV19, the J gene TRBJ2-3; possibly TRBD2 for D (5 bases). Germline V lookup: CDR1 LNHDA, CDR2 SQIVND (reference sequence). V lost 6 bases, J lost 4 bases, and 23 bases lay in between. The CDR3 has 17 amino acids. As DNA, the CDR3 is TGTGCCAGTAGCCGCTCCGGAGCGCTAGCTGCACCAGATACGCAGTATTTT. Its translation is CASSRSGALAAPDTQYF.

The gene calls are TRBV4-2 and TRBJ2-3, with D possibly being TRBD2 (5 bases). Germline loops: CDR1 LGHNA, CDR2 YNFKEQ. This CDR3 contains 18 residues. Deletions cut 0 bases from V and 4 bases from J, with 20 bases between. The CDR3 is CASSQDGPSGPPPDTQYF. In nucleotides, the CDR3 is TGTGCCAGCAGCCAAGATGGCCCCAGCGGCCCGCCCCCAGATACGCAGTATTTT.

The chain has TRBV24-1 and TRBJ1-5; 9 bases match TRBD1. With 7 bases clipped from V and 3 bases from J, the junction kept 12 bases outside the gene matches. The germline CDR1 and CDR2 sequences are KGHDR and SFDVKD. The CDR3 totals 17 residues. The CDR3 nucleotides are TGTGCCACCAGCGCTACGGCCGGGACAGGGTTCAATCAGCCCCAGCATTTT. Amino acids: CATSATAGTGFNQPQHF.

This chain uses TRBV18 with TRBJ1-6; tentatively, D is TRBD1 (6 bases). The CDR3 is made up of 14 amino acids. Germline CDR1 is KGHSH and CDR2 is LQKENI. V gave up 4 bases and J gave up 6 bases, with 10 bases separating them. CDR3 sequence reads: CASSQGGGNSPLHF. Here the CDR3 DNA reads TGTGCCAGCTCACAAGGGGGGGGTAATTCACCCCTCCACTTT.

This clone was recorded only once. This chain joins TRBV4-1 and TRBJ2-3; 10 nucleotides match TRBD2. V lost 0 bases to trimming and J lost 2 bases; unmatched junction nucleotides: 8. This CDR3 is built from 18 residues. CDR1 is MGHRA and CDR2 is YSYEKL in the germline V gene. In DNA, the CDR3 is TGCGCCAGCAGCCAAGAACGAGATAGCGGGGGGTCCACAGATACGCAGTATTTT. Translated, it gives CASSQERDSGGSTDTQYF.

The V call is TRBV19, the J call TRBJ2-3; 7 nucleotides agree with TRBD1. Per the germline V gene, CDR1 is LNHDA and CDR2 is SQIVND (reference sequence). This CDR3 region has 14 residues. Unmatched junction bases numbered 6, after V lost 7 bases and J lost 2 bases. DNA of the CDR3: TGTGCCAGTAAGGGACAGACCTCCACAGATACGCAGTATTTT. Translating it yields CASKGQTSTDTQYF. The complete variable domain, with remaining parts taken from reference TRBV19 and TRBJ2-3, reads DGGITQSPKYLFRKEGQNVTLSCEQNLNHDAMYWYRQDPGQGLRLIYYSQIVNDFQKGDIAEGYSVSREKKESFPLTVTSAQKNPTAFYLCASKGQTSTDTQYFGPGTRLTVL.

The chain combines TRBV14 with TRBJ2-2, with a possible D match to TRBD2 (6 bases). Trimming took 3 bases from V and 0 from J, leaving 26 bases between them. Germline lookup yields CDR1 SGHDN and CDR2 FVKESK. The CDR3 length is 21 residues. The CDR3 nucleotides read TGTGCCAGCAGCCAGGACGCAAGCGTTCGGGACTTAGCTCCGAACACCGGGGAGCTGTTTTTT. Encoded protein: CASSQDASVRDLAPNTGELFF.